This entry features one T cell receptor beta chain sequence. Its target is unknown. V lost 4 bases and J lost 9, with 15 bases in between. CDR1 is SSHAT, CDR2 FNYEAQ, per germline (reference sequence). The CDR3 is 13 residues long. These data come from a study of cytomegalovirus exposure and HLA in healthy donors. Study background: Researchers found that 81% of some 400 genotyped donors fell within the Caucasian-associated ancestry cluster. Notes on the study in general: Cytomegalovirus association was listed for approximately 160 TCR beta chains. An analysis done earlier found most TCR beta V segments productive about 87% or about 30% of the time.

Primers for the PCR totalled 60 Vbeta and 13 Jbeta. Clones were sequenced by immunoSEQ multiplex PCR, and TCRdb holds only the in-frame ones, with some missing. This table holds 180,000 or so clones, over 80% found once. The chain couples TRBV7-7 to TRBJ2-5; tentative D call: TRBD2 (5 bases). This receptor was identified in a girl between 5 and 17 years old in good health and CMV-seropositive. Sequencing was carried out using PBMCs. CDR3 loop: CASSSMPSGSQYF. The CDR3 DNA sequence: TGTGCCAGCAGCTCCATGCCCTCGGGGTCCCAGTACTTC.